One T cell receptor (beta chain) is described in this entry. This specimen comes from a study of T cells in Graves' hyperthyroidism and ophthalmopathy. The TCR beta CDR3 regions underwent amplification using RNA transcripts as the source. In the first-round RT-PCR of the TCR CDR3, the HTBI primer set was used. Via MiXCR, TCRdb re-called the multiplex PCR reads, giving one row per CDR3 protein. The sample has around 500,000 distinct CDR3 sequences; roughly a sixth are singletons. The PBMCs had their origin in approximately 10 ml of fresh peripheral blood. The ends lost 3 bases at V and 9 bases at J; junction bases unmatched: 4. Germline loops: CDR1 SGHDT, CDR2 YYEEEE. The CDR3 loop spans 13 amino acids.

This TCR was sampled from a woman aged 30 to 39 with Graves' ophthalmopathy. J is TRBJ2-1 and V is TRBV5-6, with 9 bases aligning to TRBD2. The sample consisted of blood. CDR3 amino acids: CASSWGTSIEQFF. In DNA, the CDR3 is TGTGCCAGCAGCTGGGGGACTAGCATTGAGCAGTTCTTC.